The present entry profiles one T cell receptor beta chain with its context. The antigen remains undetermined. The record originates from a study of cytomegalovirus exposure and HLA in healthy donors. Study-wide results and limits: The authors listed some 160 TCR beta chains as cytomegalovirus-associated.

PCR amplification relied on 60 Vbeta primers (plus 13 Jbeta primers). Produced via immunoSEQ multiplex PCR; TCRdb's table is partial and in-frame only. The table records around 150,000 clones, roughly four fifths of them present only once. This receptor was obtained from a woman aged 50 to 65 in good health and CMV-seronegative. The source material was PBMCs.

The chain's CDR3 is CASSVFSRYNEQFF. CDR3 nucleotide sequence: TGTGCCAGCAGTGTGTTCTCCCGTTACAATGAGCAGTTCTTC. The genes are TRBV2 and TRBJ2-1, with D unclear. The CDR3 has 14 residues. V shed 4 bases and J shed 4 bases, with 11 bases lying between them. CDR1 is SNHLY, CDR2 FYNNEI, per germline.